This is a list of T cell receptor beta chains from one sample in a study of naive and memory T cell subsets. Each CDR3 protein is one row after TCRdb ran MiXCR on the UMI-ligation and nested PCR reads. Altogether around 100,000 distinct CDR3 sequences are present, about 14% being singletons, with the ten largest covering around 2.7%. Sample: naive CD8+ T cells from blood. Receptors originate from a human donor in good health. Both conserved end residues are part of each CDR3. A D gene is named only where the DNA matches it firmly. Size tells how often a clone was seen (once, few, many) or the class of an expanded clone, and some rows leave it out.

j_call: TRBJ2-7; v_call: TRBV20-1; d_call: -; clone_size: -; cdr3_aa: CSARGPLGSVDEQYF; cdr3_nt: TGCAGTGCTAGAGGCCCACTAGGGTCGGTAGACGAGCAGTACTTC
j_call: TRBJ1-2; v_call: TRBV11-1; d_call: -; clone_size: few; cdr3_aa: CASSQDFQSGYTF; cdr3_nt: TGTGCCAGCAGCCAGGACTTCCAATCCGGCTACACCTTC
j_call: TRBJ2-1; v_call: TRBV19; d_call: TRBD2; clone_size: -; cdr3_aa: CATSHSGGAYNEQFF; cdr3_nt: TGTGCCACCTCACATAGCGGGGGCGCCTACAATGAGCAGTTCTTC
j_call: TRBJ2-1; v_call: TRBV6-6; d_call: TRBD1; clone_size: many; cdr3_aa: CASSYPTGGVYNEQFF; cdr3_nt: TGTGCCAGCAGTTACCCGACAGGGGGCGTCTACAATGAGCAGTTCTTC
j_call: TRBJ2-1; v_call: TRBV29-1; d_call: -; clone_size: many; cdr3_aa: CSVESPGRVKINEQFF; cdr3_nt: TGCAGCGTTGAAAGTCCGGGCAGGGTAAAGATCAATGAGCAGTTCTTC
j_call: TRBJ1-2; v_call: TRBV27; d_call: TRBD1; clone_size: -; cdr3_aa: CASSNTGGGYTF; cdr3_nt: TGTGCCAGCAGTAATACAGGGGGTGGCTACACCTTC
j_call: TRBJ2-5; v_call: TRBV28; d_call: -; clone_size: many; cdr3_aa: CASSLYRLPSAQETQYF; cdr3_nt: TGTGCCAGCAGTTTATATCGGCTACCCAGCGCCCAAGAGACCCAGTACTTC
j_call: TRBJ2-5; v_call: TRBV4-3; d_call: -; clone_size: few; cdr3_aa: CASSQDPLATFGETQYF; cdr3_nt: TGCGCCAGCAGCCAAGATCCGCTAGCTACGTTTGGGGAGACCCAGTACTTC
j_call: TRBJ2-7; v_call: TRBV13; d_call: -; clone_size: -; cdr3_aa: CASSNRDRAYEQYF; cdr3_nt: TGTGCCAGCAGCAACCGGGACCGAGCCTACGAGCAGTACTTC
j_call: TRBJ1-1; v_call: TRBV15; d_call: -; clone_size: -; cdr3_aa: CATSRGSVGGGTEAFF; cdr3_nt: TGTGCCACCAGCAGAGGCTCCGTGGGGGGGGGCACTGAAGCTTTCTTT
j_call: TRBJ2-7; v_call: TRBV4-1; d_call: -; clone_size: -; cdr3_aa: CASSQGLGPLSYEQYF; cdr3_nt: TGCGCCAGCAGCCAGGGGTTGGGGCCTCTTTCCTACGAGCAGTACTTC
j_call: TRBJ1-5; v_call: TRBV10-3; d_call: -; clone_size: -; cdr3_aa: CAISPSSVDRQNQPQHF; cdr3_nt: TGTGCCATCAGTCCTAGCTCCGTAGACAGGCAAAATCAGCCCCAGCATTTT
j_call: TRBJ1-2; v_call: TRBV14; d_call: -; clone_size: -; cdr3_aa: CASSQERPTGLASLYGYTF; cdr3_nt: TGTGCCAGCAGCCAAGAACGACCCACAGGCCTGGCTTCTCTTTATGGCTACACCTTC
j_call: TRBJ1-1; v_call: TRBV10-1; d_call: -; clone_size: -; cdr3_aa: CASSGQAIEAFF; cdr3_nt: TGCGCCAGCAGTGGACAGGCGATTGAAGCTTTCTTT
j_call: TRBJ2-3; v_call: TRBV27; d_call: -; clone_size: many; cdr3_aa: CASSLGGSTDTQYF; cdr3_nt: TGTGCCAGCAGTTTAGGAGGAAGCACAGATACGCAGTATTTT
j_call: TRBJ1-3; v_call: TRBV7-9; d_call: -; clone_size: -; cdr3_aa: CAGSSTGTRSGNTIYF; cdr3_nt: TGTGCCGGCAGTTCTACAGGGACACGCTCTGGAAACACCATATATTTT
j_call: TRBJ2-5; v_call: TRBV7-1; d_call: -; clone_size: -; cdr3_aa: CASSLSSGTQETQYF; cdr3_nt: TGTGCCAGCAGCCTTTCGTCCGGGACGCAAGAGACCCAGTACTTC
j_call: TRBJ2-1; v_call: TRBV7-8; d_call: -; clone_size: few; cdr3_aa: CASVSGAKGEQFF; cdr3_nt: TGTGCCAGCGTATCGGGAGCTAAGGGTGAGCAGTTCTTC
j_call: TRBJ1-1; v_call: TRBV20-1; d_call: -; clone_size: few; cdr3_aa: CSASVHLNTEAFF; cdr3_nt: TGCAGTGCTAGTGTTCACCTGAACACTGAAGCTTTCTTT
j_call: TRBJ2-7; v_call: TRBV6-1; d_call: -; clone_size: many; cdr3_aa: CASSGGGEQYF; cdr3_nt: TGTGCCAGCAGTGGGGGAGGCGAGCAGTACTTC
j_call: TRBJ2-1; v_call: TRBV7-9; d_call: -; clone_size: few; cdr3_aa: CASSLPGLYNEQFF; cdr3_nt: TGTGCCAGCAGCTTACCGGGACTGTACAATGAGCAGTTCTTC
j_call: TRBJ1-2; v_call: TRBV29-1; d_call: -; clone_size: few; cdr3_aa: CSVDGTAGYGYTF; cdr3_nt: TGCAGCGTTGATGGCACGGCGGGCTATGGCTACACCTTC
j_call: TRBJ2-7; v_call: TRBV9; d_call: -; clone_size: few; cdr3_aa: CASSPGGEDHEQYF; cdr3_nt: TGTGCCAGCAGCCCCGGTGGGGAGGACCACGAGCAGTACTTC
j_call: TRBJ1-5; v_call: TRBV7-9; d_call: -; clone_size: -; cdr3_aa: CASSSDYSRHNQPQHF; cdr3_nt: TGTGCCAGCAGCTCCGATTACAGTCGACACAATCAGCCCCAGCATTTT